This T cell receptor (beta chain) appears in the sequencing data of a study of radiation and T cells in renal cell carcinoma. TCRdb's copy holds only in-frame clones and misses some; the assay was immunoSEQ multiplex PCR. The table has about 130,000 clones, nearly 90% seen once. This clone was found once. Trimming pared 4 bases from V and 4 bases from J, leaving 13 bases between. The CDR3 is made up of 14 amino acids. CDR1 is MNHNS, CDR2 SASEGT, per germline. The time point was: baseline pretreatment blood. The treatment denotes: 15 Gy SBRT to primary tumor, nephrectomy 4 weeks later. The rearrangement uses TRBV6-1 and TRBJ2-5; TRBD1 or TRBD2 may be the D gene (5 bases each). The sample here was blood, taken from a patient whose treatment included radiotherapy and nephrectomy. This TCR came from a woman aged 45-65 years with renal cell carcinoma. As DNA, the CDR3 is TGTGCCAGCAGTGGGAACCTCGGGGCAGAGACCCAGTACTTC. This sequence encodes CASSGNLGAETQYF.